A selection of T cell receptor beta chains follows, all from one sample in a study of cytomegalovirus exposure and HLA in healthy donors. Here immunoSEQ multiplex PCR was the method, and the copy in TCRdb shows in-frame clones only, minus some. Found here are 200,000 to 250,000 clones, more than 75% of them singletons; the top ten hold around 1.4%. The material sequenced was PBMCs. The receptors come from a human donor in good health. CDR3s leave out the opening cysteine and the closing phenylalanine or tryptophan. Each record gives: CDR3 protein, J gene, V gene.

CDR3aa: ASSPGQGYYEQY
j_gene: TRBJ2-7
v_gene: TRBV11-2

CDR3aa: ASRTRGSGNTIY
j_gene: TRBJ1-3
v_gene: TRBV6-5

CDR3aa: ASSDVRLAGYQETQY
j_gene: TRBJ2-5
v_gene: TRBV25-1

CDR3aa: ASSVTTVNSPLH
j_gene: TRBJ1-6
v_gene: TRBV9

CDR3aa: ASSQDVTGGGGWEQY
j_gene: TRBJ2-7
v_gene: TRBV4-3

CDR3aa: ATSTDNLSSNEQY
j_gene: TRBJ2-7
v_gene: TRBV15

CDR3aa: ASSTTGEGNTIY
j_gene: TRBJ1-3
v_gene: TRBV28

CDR3aa: ASSPLAKSNYEQY
j_gene: TRBJ2-7
v_gene: TRBV27

CDR3aa: ASSLGRDQPQH
j_gene: TRBJ1-5
v_gene: TRBV28

CDR3aa: ASSGGQGRDTQY
j_gene: TRBJ2-3
v_gene: TRBV28

CDR3aa: ASIGLAGEQY
j_gene: TRBJ2-7
v_gene: TRBV28

CDR3aa: ASSSLSTRAGELF
j_gene: TRBJ2-2
v_gene: TRBV7-8

CDR3aa: ASSRLDRGLGGELF
j_gene: TRBJ2-2
v_gene: TRBV18

CDR3aa: ASSQVLVSGELF
j_gene: TRBJ2-2
v_gene: TRBV4-3

CDR3aa: ASSLPTGELF
j_gene: TRBJ2-2
v_gene: TRBV7-7

CDR3aa: ASSGQNTGELF
j_gene: TRBJ2-2
v_gene: TRBV6-5

CDR3aa: ASSPMRQGYEKLF
j_gene: TRBJ1-4
v_gene: TRBV18

CDR3aa: ASGILAGGTDTQY
j_gene: TRBJ2-3
v_gene: TRBV19

CDR3aa: ASSHPGLAENTGELF
j_gene: TRBJ2-2
v_gene: TRBV4-1

CDR3aa: ASSASPTSGSYEQY
j_gene: TRBJ2-7
v_gene: TRBV9

CDR3aa: ASSLEVVREDTQY
j_gene: TRBJ2-3
v_gene: TRBV5-1

CDR3aa: ASSFRTANTGELF
j_gene: TRBJ2-2
v_gene: TRBV5-1